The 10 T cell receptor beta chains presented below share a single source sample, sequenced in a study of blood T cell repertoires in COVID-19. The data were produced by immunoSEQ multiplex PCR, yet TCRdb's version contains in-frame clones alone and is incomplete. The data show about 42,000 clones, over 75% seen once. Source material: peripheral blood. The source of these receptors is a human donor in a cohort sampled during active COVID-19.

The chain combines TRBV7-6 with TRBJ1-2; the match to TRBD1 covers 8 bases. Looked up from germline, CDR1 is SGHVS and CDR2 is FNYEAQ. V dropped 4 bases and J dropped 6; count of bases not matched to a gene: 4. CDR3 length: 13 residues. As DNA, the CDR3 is TGTGCCAGCAGCTCCACAGGGGGGAATGGCTACACCTTC. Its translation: CASSSTGGNGYTF.

CDR3 sequence (DNA): TGTGCCAGCTCACACGGACCACTAGCCCGGGCAGATACGCAGTATTTT. The encoded protein is CASSHGPLARADTQYF. The chain employs TRBV18 and TRBJ2-3, with D possibly TRBD2 on 6 matching bases. The germline V gene encodes CDR1 KGHSH and CDR2 LQKENI. Trimming removed 4 bases at V and 4 bases at J, with 18 bases between. This CDR3 is 16 amino acids long.

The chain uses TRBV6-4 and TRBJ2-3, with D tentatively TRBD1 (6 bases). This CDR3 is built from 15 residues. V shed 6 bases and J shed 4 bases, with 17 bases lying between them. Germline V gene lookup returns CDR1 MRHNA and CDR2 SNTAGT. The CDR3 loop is CASSRGHPGADTQYF. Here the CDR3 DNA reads TGTGCCAGCAGCCGGGGACACCCCGGCGCAGATACGCAGTATTTT.

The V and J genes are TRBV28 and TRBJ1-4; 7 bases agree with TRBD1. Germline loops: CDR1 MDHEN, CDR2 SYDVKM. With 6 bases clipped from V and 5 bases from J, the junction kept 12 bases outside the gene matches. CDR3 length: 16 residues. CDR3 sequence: CASSHPLRGGNEKLFF. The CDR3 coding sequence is TGTGCCAGCAGCCACCCCCTTAGAGGGGGCAATGAAAAACTGTTTTTT.

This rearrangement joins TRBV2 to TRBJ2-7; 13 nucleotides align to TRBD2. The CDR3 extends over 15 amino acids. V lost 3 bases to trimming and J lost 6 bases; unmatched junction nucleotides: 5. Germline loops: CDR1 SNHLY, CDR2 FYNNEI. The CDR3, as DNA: TGTGCCAGCAGTGATCTGGGACTAGCGGGAAGCGAGCAGTACTTC. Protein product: CASSDLGLAGSEQYF.

This CDR3 is CASSPLTSGGETQYF. The CDR3 coding sequence is TGTGCCAGCAGCCCCCTGACTAGCGGGGGAGAGACCCAGTACTTC. The chain joins TRBV14 to TRBJ2-5; 12 positions agree with TRBD2. Per germline, CDR1 SGHDN and CDR2 FVKESK. Losses at the gene ends were 4 bases for V and 4 bases for J; bases not matched to a gene: 4. This CDR3 has 15 residues.

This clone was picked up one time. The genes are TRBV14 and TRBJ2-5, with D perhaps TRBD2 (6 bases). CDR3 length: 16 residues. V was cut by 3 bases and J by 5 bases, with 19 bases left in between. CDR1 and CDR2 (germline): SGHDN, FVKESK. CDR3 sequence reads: CASSHGGLPTSETQYF. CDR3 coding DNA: TGTGCCAGCAGCCACGGGGGACTTCCTACATCGGAGACCCAGTACTTC.

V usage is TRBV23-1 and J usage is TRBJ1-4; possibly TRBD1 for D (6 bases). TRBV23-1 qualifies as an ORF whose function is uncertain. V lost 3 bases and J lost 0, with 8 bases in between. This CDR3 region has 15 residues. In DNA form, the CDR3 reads TGCGCCAGCAGTCAGACAGGAGCAACTAATGAAAAACTGTTTTTT. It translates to CASSQTGATNEKLFF.

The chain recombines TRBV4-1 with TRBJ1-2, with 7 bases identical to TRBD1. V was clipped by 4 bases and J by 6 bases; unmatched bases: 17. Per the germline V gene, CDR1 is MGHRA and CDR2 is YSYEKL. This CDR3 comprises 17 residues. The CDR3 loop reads CASSLAVRGQGGNGYTF. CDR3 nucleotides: TGCGCCAGCAGCCTAGCGGTCCGTGGCCAGGGGGGAAATGGCTACACCTTC.

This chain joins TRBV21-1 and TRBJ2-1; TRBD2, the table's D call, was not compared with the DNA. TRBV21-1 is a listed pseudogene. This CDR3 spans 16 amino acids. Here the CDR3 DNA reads TGTGCCAGCAGCACCTCCGGGACTAGCGTCCTGTGTGAGCAGTTCTTC. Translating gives CASSTSGTSVLCEQFF.